The 2 T cell receptor beta chains given below trace back to one sample, sequenced in a study of T cells after posttransplantation cyclophosphamide. Cells defined as naive were viable CD3+CD4+ or CD3+CD8+ and CCR7+CD45RA+CD45RO-CD95-CD27+CD28+. TCRdb keeps only in-frame clones here, not all; method: immunoSEQ multiplex PCR. In the table there are roughly 32,000 clones, just over 90% of which are singletons. The sequencing sample was made of naive CD4+ T cells sorted from PBMCs. All receptors derive from a woman aged 55 to 70 in good health, CMV-negative, and a related stem cell transplant donor.

The rearrangement uses TRBV15 and TRBJ1-5; 8 positions match TRBD1. The length of the CDR3 is 15 residues. The germline V gene encodes CDR1 LNHNV and CDR2 YYDKDF (reference sequence). V shed 0 bases, J shed 5 bases, and the junction held 3 bases outside the gene matches. CDR3 nucleotide sequence: TGTGCCACCAGCAGAGATCAGGGGGCTTATCAGCCCCAGCATTTT. Translating gives CATSRDQGAYQPQHF.

CDR3 in amino acids: CASSRGGDSSYEQYF. The CDR3 region has the DNA TGCGCCAGCAGCCGTGGGGGGGACTCCTCCTACGAGCAGTACTTC. The chain combines TRBV5-1 with TRBJ2-7; 7 nucleotides match TRBD2. The CDR3 length is 15 residues. V gave up 4 bases and J gave up 0 bases; unmatched junction bases: 7. The germline V gene has CDR1 SGHRS and CDR2 YFSETQ.